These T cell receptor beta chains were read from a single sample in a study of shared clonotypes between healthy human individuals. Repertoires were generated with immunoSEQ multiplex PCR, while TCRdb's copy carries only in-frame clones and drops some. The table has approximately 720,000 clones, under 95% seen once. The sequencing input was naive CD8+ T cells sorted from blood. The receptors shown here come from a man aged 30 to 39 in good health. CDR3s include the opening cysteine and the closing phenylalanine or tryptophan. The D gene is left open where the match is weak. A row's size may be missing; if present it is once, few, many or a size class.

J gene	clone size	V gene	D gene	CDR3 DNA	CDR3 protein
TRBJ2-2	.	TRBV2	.	TGTGCCAGCAGTGCCAGACTGAACACCGGGGAGCTGTTTTTT	CASSARLNTGELFF
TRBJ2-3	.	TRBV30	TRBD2	TGTGCCTGGAGTATCATAGCGGGAGGGGACGATACGCAGTATTTT	CAWSIIAGGDDTQYF
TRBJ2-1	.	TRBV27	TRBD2	TGTGCCAGCAGCCCCCCACTAGCGGGAGCTTACAATGAGCAGTTCTTC	CASSPPLAGAYNEQFF
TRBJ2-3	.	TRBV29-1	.	TGCAGCGTGTACACAGATACGCAGTATTTT	CSVYTDTQYF
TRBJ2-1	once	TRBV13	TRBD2	TGTGCCAGCAGCTTCGGGGGAGGGGCTCAAAATGAGCAGTTCTTC	CASSFGGGAQNEQFF
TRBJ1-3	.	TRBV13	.	TGTGCCAGCAGCTCAATGTACCGGGACACGGGCTCTGGAAACACCATATATTTT	CASSSMYRDTGSGNTIYF
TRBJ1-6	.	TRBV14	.	TGTGCCAGCAGCCAAGGCCAGGGAGTCTATAATTCACCCCTCCACTTT	CASSQGQGVYNSPLHF
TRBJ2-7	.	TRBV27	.	TGTGCCAGCAGTTTATCGCAGTATGTCAGGGACTACGAGCAGTACTTC	CASSLSQYVRDYEQYF
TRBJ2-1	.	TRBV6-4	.	TGTGCCAGCAGTGAGCGTTTGGGTGCGGCCAATGAGCAGTTCTTC	CASSERLGAANEQFF
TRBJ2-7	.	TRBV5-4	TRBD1	TGTGCCAGCAGCTCTGACCAGGGGACAGGGTACTACGAGCAGTACTTC	CASSSDQGTGYYEQYF